Detailed here is one T cell receptor (beta chain). Its cognate antigen is unknown. Sorting took every CD4+ cell except CD45RA+CCR7+CD95- naive cells, reaching over 95% purity. Healthy donors' blood was sourced from blood donation centers in Switzerland. Sorting first excluded CD8+, CD14+, CD16+, CD56+, CD19+ and CD25-bright cells. This specimen comes from a study of human CD4 T cells and Enterobacteriaceae. After removal of 1 base from V and 2 bases from J, the junction contained 1 base not matched to a gene. The germline V gene has CDR1 MRHNA and CDR2 SNTAGT. CDR3 length equals 15 residues. Sequencing was performed with immunoSEQ multiplex PCR; in TCRdb, only in-frame clones are kept and a portion is missing. Of 25,000 to 30,000 clones in the sample, 80% to 90% were seen once. Study conclusions and caveats: Ex vivo, broadly cross-reactive clonotypes appeared more expanded than specific ones.

The V gene is TRBV6-4, the J gene TRBJ2-2; TRBD1 agrees at 7 bases. The TCR was taken from a human donor in good health. The sequencing sample was made of memory CD4+ T cells from blood. The CDR3: CASSDYRGNTGELFF. CDR3 DNA sequence: TGTGCCAGCAGTGACTACAGGGGTAACACCGGGGAGCTGTTTTTT.